This TCR beta chain derives from a study of T cell responses to AZD1222 COVID-19 vaccine. Study-wide background: Pooling of second doses given at about 4 or about 12 weeks was done. Broader study findings: Seropositivity was recorded at baseline in only a handful of AZD1222 recipients.

The method was immunoSEQ multiplex PCR; TCRdb's version includes in-frame clones alone and lacks a portion of them. The sample carries some 110,000 clones, over 85% recorded once. A note on this clone: Its antigen is currently unknown.

V was shortened by 2 bases and J by 4 bases, with 12 bases between the two germline ends. Germline-derived CDR1 and CDR2 are WSHSY and SAAADI. The CDR3 contains 15 residues. This sequence was found in an adult in good health. The J gene is TRBJ2-1, the V gene TRBV10-2; D uncertain. This specimen consisted of peripheral blood, obtained on day 0 of AZD1222 vaccination. The CDR3 protein is CASSEGQVMYNEQFF. DNA of the CDR3: TGCGCCAGCAGTGAGGGGCAGGTTATGTACAATGAGCAGTTCTTC.